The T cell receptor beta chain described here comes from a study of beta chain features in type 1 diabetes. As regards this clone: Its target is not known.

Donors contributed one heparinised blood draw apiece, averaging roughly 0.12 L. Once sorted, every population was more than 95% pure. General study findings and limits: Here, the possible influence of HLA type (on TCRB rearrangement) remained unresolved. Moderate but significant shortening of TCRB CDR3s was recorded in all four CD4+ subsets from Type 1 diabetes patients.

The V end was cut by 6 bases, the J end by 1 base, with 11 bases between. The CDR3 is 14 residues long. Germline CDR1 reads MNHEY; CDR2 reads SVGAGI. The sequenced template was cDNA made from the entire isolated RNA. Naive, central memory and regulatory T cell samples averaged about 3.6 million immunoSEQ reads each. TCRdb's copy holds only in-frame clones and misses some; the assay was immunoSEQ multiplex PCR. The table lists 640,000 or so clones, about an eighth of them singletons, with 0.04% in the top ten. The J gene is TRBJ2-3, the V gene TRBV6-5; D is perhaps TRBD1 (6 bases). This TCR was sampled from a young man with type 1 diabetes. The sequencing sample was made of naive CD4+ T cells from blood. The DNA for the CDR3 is TGTGCCAGCAGCCGTCGACAGGGCACAGATACGCAGTATTTT. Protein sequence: CASSRRQGTDTQYF.